This T cell receptor (beta chain) was retrieved from a study of blood T cells in healthy people across ages. General observations from the study: While age rose, TCR beta diversity per million T cells dropped in a roughly linear way.

The use of a sample-barcoded 5' primer and a J-beta primer mix characterized a second PCR of roughly 6 to 11 cycles. Each cDNA molecule, via a template-switch adaptor with 12 random nucleotides, was tagged. TCRdb redid the calling of the 5' RACE reads with MiXCR, one entry per CDR3 protein. The data contain approximately 810,000 distinct CDR3 sequences, 35% to 40% of them singletons. This clonotype was found a few times. What it binds is not known. CDR1 and CDR2 from the germline V gene are MGHRA and YSYEKL. The CDR3 length is 17 residues. V was cut by 0 bases and J by 1 base, with 15 bases left in between.

The sample consisted of blood. The J gene is TRBJ1-1, the V gene TRBV4-1; D is perhaps TRBD1 (5 bases). The clonotype comes from a man aged 18-30 years in good health. The CDR3 spells CASSQDGQGGRNTEAFF. Written as DNA, the CDR3 is TGCGCCAGCAGCCAAGATGGCCAGGGAGGGAGGAACACTGAAGCTTTCTTT.